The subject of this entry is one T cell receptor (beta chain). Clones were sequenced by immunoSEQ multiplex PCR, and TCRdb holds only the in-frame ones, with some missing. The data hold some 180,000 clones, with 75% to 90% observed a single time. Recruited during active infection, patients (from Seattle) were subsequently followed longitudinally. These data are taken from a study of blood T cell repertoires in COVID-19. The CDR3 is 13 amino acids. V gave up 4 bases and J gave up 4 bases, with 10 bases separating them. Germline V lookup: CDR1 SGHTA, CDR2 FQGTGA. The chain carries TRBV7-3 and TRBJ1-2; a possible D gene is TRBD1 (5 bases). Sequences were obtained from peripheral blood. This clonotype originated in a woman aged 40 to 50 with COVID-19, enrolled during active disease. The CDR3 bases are TGTGCCAGCAGCTCTGACAGACTCTATGGCTACACCTTC. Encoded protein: CASSSDRLYGYTF. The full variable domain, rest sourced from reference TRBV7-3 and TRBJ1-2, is GAGVSQTPSNKVTEKGKYVELRCDPISGHTALYWYRQSLGQGPEFLIYFQGTGAADDSGLPNDRFFAVRPEGSVSTLKIQRTERGDSAVYLCASSSDRLYGYTFGSGTRLTVV.